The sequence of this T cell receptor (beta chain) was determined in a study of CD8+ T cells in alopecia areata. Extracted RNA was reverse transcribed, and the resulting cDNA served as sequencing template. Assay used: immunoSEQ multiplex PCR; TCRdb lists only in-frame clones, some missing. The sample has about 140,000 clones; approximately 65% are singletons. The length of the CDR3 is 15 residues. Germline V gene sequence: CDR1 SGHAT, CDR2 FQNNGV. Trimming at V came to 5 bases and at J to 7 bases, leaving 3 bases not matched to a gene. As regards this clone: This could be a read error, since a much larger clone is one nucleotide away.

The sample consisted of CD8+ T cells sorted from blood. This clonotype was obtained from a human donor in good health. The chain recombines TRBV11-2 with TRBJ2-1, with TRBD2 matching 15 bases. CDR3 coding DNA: TGTGCCAGCAGCCCGGGACTAGCGGGAGGAAATGAGCAGTTCTTC. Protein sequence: CASSPGLAGGNEQFF.